A single sample gave rise to the 9 T cell receptor beta chains below, sequenced in a study of blood T cell repertoires in COVID-19. Generated by immunoSEQ multiplex PCR, the TCRdb table keeps only in-frame clones and is missing some. The sample consists of nearly 60,000 clones, over 75% of them appearing once. The sample was peripheral blood. The receptors stem from a man in his forties with active COVID-19.

The rearrangement links TRBV21-1 to TRBJ1-1; the table's D call, TRBD1, was not checked against the DNA. TRBV21-1 is a listed pseudogene. This CDR3 region has 16 residues. The CDR3 spells CASSTPSGQGNTEAFF. CDR3 DNA: TGTGCCAGCAGCACTCCGTCGGGACAGGGTAACACTGAAGCTTTCTTT.

V usage is TRBV19 and J usage is TRBJ1-2, with 7 bases fitting TRBD1. The length of the CDR3 is 14 residues. J was trimmed by 3 bases and V by 5 bases; bases with no gene match: 6. Germline V gene data show CDR1 as LNHDA and CDR2 as SQIVND (reference sequence). CDR3 residues: CASSPRQGHYGYTF. CDR3 DNA sequence: TGTGCCAGTAGTCCCCGACAGGGCCACTATGGCTACACCTTC.

The rearrangement links TRBV18 to TRBJ2-5, with D perhaps matching TRBD1 (5 bases). The germline V gene encodes CDR1 KGHSH and CDR2 LQKENI. V lost 3 bases and J lost 4, with 15 bases in between. The CDR3 is 15 residues long. DNA for the CDR3: TGTGCCAGCTCACCTCGGCAGGGTTCCGGAGAGACCCAGTACTTC. This encodes CASSPRQGSGETQYF.

This clone rates as medium-sized. V usage is TRBV7-3 and J usage is TRBJ2-1, with D possibly matching TRBD2 (6 bases). This CDR3 region has 15 residues. Trimming pared 2 bases from V and 8 bases from J, leaving 16 bases between. Germline values: CDR1 SGHTA, CDR2 FQGTGA. CDR3 loop: CASSLSSGDFDEQFF. The CDR3 nucleotides read TGTGCCAGCAGCTTATCGTCGGGAGATTTTGATGAGCAGTTCTTC. Together with reference TRBV7-3 and TRBJ2-1, the CDR3 gives the full variable domain: GAGVSQTPSNKVTEKGKYVELRCDPISGHTALYWYRQSLGQGPEFLIYFQGTGAADDSGLPNDRFFAVRPEGSVSTLKIQRTERGDSAVYLCASSLSSGDFDEQFFGPGTRLTVL.

This rearrangement joins TRBV7-2 to TRBJ2-1; maybe TRBD1 (5 bases). Per germline, CDR1 SGHTA and CDR2 FQGNSA. The CDR3 loop spans 13 amino acids. V lost 3 bases and J lost 4, with 7 bases in between. CDR3 DNA: TGTGCCAGCAGCTTGGGGCTGTACAATGAGCAGTTCTTC. Amino acids: CASSLGLYNEQFF.

CDR3 nucleotides: TGTGCCAGCAGCTTACGCGACAGGGGAGGATTCCCTGAAGCTTTCTTT. Translating it yields CASSLRDRGGFPEAFF. V usage is TRBV7-6 and J usage is TRBJ1-1; 8 bases match TRBD1. J lost 6 bases, V lost 2 bases, and 11 bases had no gene match. This CDR3 is built from 16 residues. Germline assignment: CDR1 SGHVS and CDR2 FNYEAQ.

V is TRBV5-1 and J is TRBJ2-3; D ambiguous. Germline V gene data show CDR1 as SGHRS and CDR2 as YFSETQ. The CDR3 contains 14 residues. V was cut by 4 bases and J by 2 bases, with 11 bases left in between. CDR3 coding DNA: TGCGCCAGCAGCCCCTACTACCTCACAGATACGCAGTATTTT. Translation gives CASSPYYLTDTQYF.

V gene TRBV24-1 combines with J gene TRBJ2-3; 16 bases are a match to TRBD2. The CDR3 length is 19 residues. Germline CDR1 and CDR2: KGHDR and SFDVKD. After removal of 2 bases from V and 4 bases from J, the junction contained 8 bases not matched to a gene. The CDR3 loop reads CATSDWQSGTSGRADTQYF. The CDR3 coding sequence is TGTGCCACCAGTGATTGGCAGTCAGGGACTAGCGGGAGGGCAGATACGCAGTATTTT.

CDR3 nucleotides: TGCGCCAGCAGCTTGGCCGGGACTAGGCAAGATACGCAGTATTTT. It encodes CASSLAGTRQDTQYF. The V call is TRBV5-1, the J call TRBJ2-3; 8 bases agree with TRBD2. CDR3 length: 15 amino acids. V shed 0 bases, J shed 5 bases, and the junction held 5 bases outside the gene matches. The germline V gene has CDR1 SGHRS and CDR2 YFSETQ.